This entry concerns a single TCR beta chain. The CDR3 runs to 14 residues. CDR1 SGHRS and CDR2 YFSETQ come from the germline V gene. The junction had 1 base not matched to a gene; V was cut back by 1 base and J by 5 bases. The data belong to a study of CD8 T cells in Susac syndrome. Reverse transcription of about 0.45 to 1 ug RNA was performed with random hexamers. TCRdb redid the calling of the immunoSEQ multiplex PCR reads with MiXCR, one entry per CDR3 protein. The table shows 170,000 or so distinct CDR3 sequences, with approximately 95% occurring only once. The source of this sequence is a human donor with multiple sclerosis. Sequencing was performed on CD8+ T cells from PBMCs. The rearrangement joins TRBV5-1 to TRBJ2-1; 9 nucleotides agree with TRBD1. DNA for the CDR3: TGCGCCAGCAGCTTGTGGGACAGGGACAATGAGCAGTTCTTC. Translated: CASSLWDRDNEQFF.